This TCR beta chain was recovered during a study of CD4 T cells in relation to SARS-CoV-2 and coronaviruses (dated by TCRdb to about 2021). In terms of the full investigation: In the ViraFEST assay, PBMCs were grown with antigen for approximately ten days, and TCR beta CDR3s were then sequenced to identify antigen-specific clonal expansions. The negative reference condition was either a culture with an HIV-1 Nef peptide pool or a culture with no peptide. Using patient-derived lymphoblastoid cell lines, the shared crossreactive spike epitopes were mapped to their HLA restriction. Memory CD4+ T cell crossreactivity between SARS-CoV-2 and common cold coronavirus spike proteins was assessed at the TCR clonotype level in the study. The Adaptive Biotechnologies TCR-sequencing kit was used to sequence samples from three pre-COVID donors and the naive versus memory experiments, while other data came from Illumina-based sequencing. A different TCR-beta assay, based on Illumina, was used to sequence expansion assays from other donors in the study. What the work shows at the level of the full study, not this receptor alone: The study was limited by small numbers of patients and tested TCRs. Because the crossreactivity analysis focused on spike protein, crossreactivity against other viral proteins was not assessed. In about 60% of donors, memory CD4+ clonotypes turned up that crossrecognized SARS-CoV-2 and at least one common cold coronavirus spike. Crossreactive clones showed significantly weaker SARS-CoV-2-driven expansion than monoreactive clones, consistent with antigenic imprinting. No donor contributed both pre-pandemic and post-infection samples, which limited tracing the source of pre-existing responses.

The protocol used for the library was the immunoSEQ multiplex PCR assay. From the authors' description of their analysis: Preprocessing removed nonproductive sequences and CDR3s not starting with C, not ending with F or W, or shorter than 7 amino acids. The MANAFEST web app identified antigen-specific clonotypes based on expansion compared with the reference and other culture wells. A clone was considered positive if significant expansion relative to the reference culture was observed in 2 of 3 replicate wells at an FDR below 0.05. Positive clones also required significant expansion versus all other tandem wells and an odds ratio above 5. Pairwise Levenshtein distance, computed with the stringdist R package after three terminal residues were trimmed from each end, was used as the measure of CDR3 homology. TCRdb stores this immuneACCESS table with in-frame sequences only. Part of the clones is absent; in the studies checked, under half of the shortfall reflects unresolved V genes, and no reason is known for the rest. V and J calls plus clone size are reproduced from that table; the DNA served to infer D and trimming. The sample profile shows 23,000 or so clones; about 80% of them were found once. Of the sample, 9.5% to 15% falls within the top ten clones.

Comments on this clone: Its antigen target is currently unknown. Within one base of it there is no much larger clone, and no base qualities were kept.

CD4+ T cells from unexposed donors were collected before the COVID-19 pandemic (2011-2018). Following 10 days of culture, the EasySep CD4+ T cell isolation kit was used to isolate CD4+ T cells. As cell number allowed, CD4+ T cells from unexposed donors were tested for reactivity to SARS-CoV-2 S and N and to four common cold coronavirus spike pools. Two million PBMCs per well were cultured in IMDM with roughly 5% human AB serum and about 10 IU/ml IL-2. Half of the culture medium was replaced with fresh IL-2-containing medium on days 3 and 7. Each peptide culture condition was generally run in triplicate replicate wells. The leukapheresis product used for the unexposed donors was purchased from a commercial source. PBMCs were isolated from leukapheresis product or whole blood by Ficoll-Paque PLUS gradient centrifugation. PBMCs were either cryopreserved at -140 degrees C or used fresh in the expansion assay. The QIAamp Micro DNA Kit was used to extract genomic DNA from the CD4+ T cells.

The germline V and J ends show losses of 7 bases and 4 bases respectively, and no gene match explains 9 bases of the junction. CDR1 and CDR2 were assigned from the germline V gene as MNHEY and SVGAGI. From the cysteine up to the phenylalanine, the CDR3 has a length of 14 residues. Just CDR3 DNA is preserved here, 42 bases in frame from base 1. The V gene is TRBV6-5 and the J gene is TRBJ1-2; 7 bases in between match TRBD1. Input material: CD4+ T cells from PBMCs, cultured in vitro. This clonotype was sampled from a human donor in good health. This receptor carries the CDR3 CASTSQGEGYGYTF. The nucleotides are TGTGCCAGCACGTCCCAGGGGGAAGGCTATGGCTACACCTTC.